A single TCR beta chain is shown here with its context. TCRdb's table, derived via immunoSEQ multiplex PCR, lists solely in-frame clones and lacks some. This sample has approximately 180,000 clones, with approximately 85% found just once. This specimen comes from a study of blood T cell repertoires in COVID-19. Whole-study context: Sites in the United States, Italy and Spain provided acute and convalescent COVID-19 samples.

Germline CDR1 and CDR2: WNHNN and SYGVQD (reference sequence). The CDR3 extends over 16 amino acids. Trimming took 0 bases from V and 7 from J; bases not matched to a gene: 8. The chain couples TRBV10-1 to TRBJ1-5, with 8 positions matching TRBD1. Sequencing was performed on peripheral blood. This TCR came from a man in his sixties with acute or convalescent COVID-19. CDR3 amino acids: CASSESSDRVGQPQHF. CDR3 nucleotides: TGCGCCAGCAGTGAGTCGTCGGACAGGGTAGGGCAGCCCCAGCATTTT.